This TCR beta chain was recorded in a study of blood T cells in healthy people across ages. Study-level findings and limits: Estimates based on one million T cells were treated as lower bounds.

This clonotype was seen more than once but under ten times. Its antigen is not known. Combining a sample-barcoded 5' primer with a J-beta primer mix, a second PCR ran for roughly 7 to 12 cycles. Each CDR3 protein is one row after TCRdb ran MiXCR on the 5' RACE reads. The table shows about 800,000 distinct CDR3 sequences, with over 45% occurring only once. Sequences were obtained from blood. This TCR came from a man aged 30 to 39 in good health.

The CDR3 nucleotides are TGTGCCAGCAGCAGAAGCGGGAGTCGGAGCAATGAGCAGTTCTTC. This translates into CASSRSGSRSNEQFF. This chain uses TRBV6-2 or TRBV6-3 with TRBJ2-1; TRBD2 agrees at 8 bases. The J segment lost 6 bases and the V segment lost 6 bases, leaving 10 bases of the junction unmatched. Germline CDR1 is MNHEY and CDR2 is SVGEGT. The CDR3 sequence is 15 residues long.